The 23 T cell receptor beta chains reported below all come from one sample, sequenced in a study of blood T cell repertoires in COVID-19. Some clones are missing from TCRdb's copy, which holds only in-frame ones; the method was immunoSEQ multiplex PCR. The table has 270,000 or so clones, approximately 81% seen once. The sequenced material came from peripheral blood. The receptor set was obtained from a woman aged 18-29 years with acute or convalescent COVID-19.

The J gene is TRBJ1-1, the V gene TRBV30, with 7 bases that match TRBD1. The V gene end was trimmed by 0 bases and the J gene end by 7 bases; junction bases not matched to a gene: 2. The CDR3 runs to 12 residues. Germline values: CDR1 GTSNPN, CDR2 SVGIG (reference sequence). This CDR3 is CAWSVPGGEAFF. The CDR3 coding sequence is TGTGCCTGGAGTGTACCAGGGGGTGAAGCTTTCTTT.

This rearrangement joins TRBV5-8 to TRBJ1-2, with 9 nucleotides matching TRBD1. Germline V gene data show CDR1 as SGHTS and CDR2 as YDEGEE. The CDR3 consists of 17 residues. J was trimmed by 1 base and V by 3 bases; bases with no gene match: 10. The CDR3 DNA is TGTGCCAGCAGCTGGACAGGGGAGTGGGGCGTTAACTATGGCTACACCTTC. Its protein is CASSWTGEWGVNYGYTF.

In its sample, this clone was seen once. The chain uses TRBV5-1 and TRBJ2-1; D is perhaps TRBD1 (5 bases). Germline assignment: CDR1 SGHRS and CDR2 YFSETQ. Trimming removed 0 bases from V and 9 bases from J, with 10 bases in between. The CDR3 is 13 residues long. CDR3 coding DNA: TGCGCCAGCAGCTTGGCATTGCAGGGTGAGCAGTTCTTC. Translating it yields CASSLALQGEQFF.

The genes are TRBV6-5 and TRBJ2-1; D possibly corresponds to TRBD2 (5 bases). The germline V gene has CDR1 MNHEY and CDR2 SVGAGI. Trimming stripped 5 bases from V and 8 bases from J, with 16 bases between. The CDR3 is made up of 14 amino acids. The CDR3 nucleotides read TGTGCCAGCAGTCCCCGGACTCGTTCCCATGAGCAGTTCTTC. Protein: CASSPRTRSHEQFF.

This sequence joins TRBV6-5 and TRBJ1-4, with TRBD1 identical over 7 bases. Germline trimming cut 5 bases from V and 2 bases from J; bases unmatched to any gene: 5. Per germline, CDR1 MNHEY and CDR2 SVGAGI. The CDR3 is made up of 15 amino acids. In DNA, the CDR3 is TGTGCCAGCAGTCTACAGGGGTGGACTAATGAAAAACTGTTTTTT. Translation gives CASSLQGWTNEKLFF.

The chain carries TRBV7-2 and TRBJ2-5; D is ambiguous. The length of the CDR3 is 16 residues. Germline CDR1 is SGHTA and CDR2 is FQGNSA. The V end was cut by 5 bases, the J end by 0 bases, with 16 bases between. CDR3 in DNA: TGTGCCAGCAGCCCCCGATTAGGCAGGAACCAAGAGACCCAGTACTTC. Its translation: CASSPRLGRNQETQYF.

This clone was seen more than once but under ten times. The chain joins TRBV30 to TRBJ1-2; D unclear. CDR3 size: 11 residues. CDR1 and CDR2 from the germline V gene are GTSNPN and SVGIG (reference sequence). Trimming stripped 4 bases from V and 5 bases from J, with 8 bases between. Here the CDR3 DNA reads TGTGCCTGGACCCCGGGATATGGCTACACCTTC. The encoded protein is CAWTPGYGYTF.

The J gene is TRBJ2-7, the V gene TRBV20-1, with TRBD1 identical over 7 bases. The junction had 23 bases not matched to a gene; V was cut back by 3 bases and J by 9 bases. Germline CDR1 and CDR2: DFQATT and SNEGSKA (reference sequence). The CDR3 totals 17 residues. CDR3 sequence: CSASKGWAEGQLPGQYF. The CDR3 bases are TGCAGTGCTAGTAAAGGGTGGGCCGAGGGACAGCTCCCTGGGCAGTACTTC.

J is TRBJ1-2 and V is TRBV27, with 8 positions matching TRBD1. CDR3 length: 15 residues. V lost 6 bases to trimming and J lost 3 bases; unmatched junction nucleotides: 9. Germline lookup yields CDR1 MNHEY and CDR2 SMNVEV (reference sequence). CDR3 bases: TGTGCCAGCAGGGCTACCGGGACAGGACACTATGGCTACACCTTC. It translates to CASRATGTGHYGYTF.

The rearrangement joins TRBV5-6 to TRBJ2-7; a weak D match, TRBD1 (6 bases). Germline assignment: CDR1 SGHDT and CDR2 YYEEEE. Trimming cost V 0 bases and J 6 bases, with 16 bases left between them. This CDR3 region has 15 residues. Written as DNA, the CDR3 is TGTGCCAGCAGCTTGGGGGGGCTAGATATCCCCGAGCAGTACTTC. Protein: CASSLGGLDIPEQYF.

The V and J genes are TRBV7-2 and TRBJ2-2; D is possibly TRBD1 (6 bases). Germline V gives CDR1 SGHTA, CDR2 FQGNSA. The CDR3 contains 12 residues. V lost 7 bases and J 7 bases, leaving 10 bases between the germline ends. CDR3: CASKQGIGELFF. The CDR3 nucleotides read TGTGCCAGCAAACAGGGAATCGGGGAGCTGTTTTTT. The variable domain in full, completed from reference TRBV7-2 and TRBJ2-2, reads GAGVSQSPSNKVTEKGKDVELRCDPISGHTALYWYRQSLGQGLEFLIYFQGNSAPDKSGLPSDRFSAERTGGSVSTLTIQRTQQEDSAVYLCASKQGIGELFFGEGSRLTVL.

The CDR3: CSASRVTGNTEAFF. The CDR3 coding sequence is TGCAGTGCTAGTAGGGTAACAGGAAACACTGAAGCTTTCTTT. This sequence joins TRBV20-1 and TRBJ1-1, with D possibly TRBD1 on 5 matching bases. The V gene's germline CDR1 is DFQATT and CDR2 SNEGSKA (reference sequence). This CDR3 spans 14 amino acids. V was cut by 3 bases and J by 2 bases, with 13 bases left in between.

The chain joins TRBV27 to TRBJ1-6; 7 nucleotides align to TRBD1. V gave up 5 bases and J gave up 0 bases; unmatched junction bases: 10. The CDR3 contains 18 residues. CDR1 MNHEY and CDR2 SMNVEV come from the germline V gene (reference sequence). The CDR3 spells CASSPLDRSSSYNSPLHF. CDR3 coding DNA: TGTGCCAGCAGTCCCTTGGACAGGTCGAGCTCCTATAATTCACCCCTCCACTTT.

This chain connects TRBV7-9 to TRBJ1-1; D may be TRBD1 (5 bases). The CDR3 has 14 amino acids. Germline CDR1 and CDR2: SEHNR and FQNEAQ (reference sequence). Trimming pared 1 base from V and 5 bases from J, leaving 11 bases between. The CDR3 bases are TGTGCCAGCAGCTTAGTCGGGGGAGGGACTGAAGCTTTCTTT. As protein: CASSLVGGGTEAFF.

With respect to this clone: Other DNA sequences within the sample encode an identical CDR3. The chain is built from TRBV6-2 or TRBV6-3 and TRBJ2-7; 11 positions match TRBD2. This CDR3 is built from 14 residues. The germline V gene has CDR1 MNHEY and CDR2 SVGEGT. J gave up 3 bases and V 2 bases, and 0 bases lay outside the gene matches. DNA of the CDR3: TGTGCCAGCAGTTACACTAGCGGGAGCTACGAGCAGTACTTC. It encodes CASSYTSGSYEQYF.

This chain uses TRBV30 with TRBJ2-2; 7 nucleotides align to TRBD1. V lost 3 bases, J lost 7 bases, and 5 bases stayed unmatched. This CDR3 has 13 residues. Germline CDR1 is GTSNPN and CDR2 is SVGIG (reference sequence). CDR3 in amino acids: CAWRTGWNGELFF. Here the CDR3 DNA reads TGTGCCTGGAGGACAGGGTGGAACGGGGAGCTGTTTTTT.

The V gene is TRBV27, the J gene TRBJ2-5, with TRBD1 matching over 7 bases. The CDR3 covers 14 residues. CDR1 and CDR2 from the germline V gene are MNHEY and SMNVEV (reference sequence). V gave up 5 bases and J gave up 5 bases; unmatched junction bases: 8. The CDR3 loop is CASSAQGSGETQYF. The CDR3 nucleotides are TGTGCCAGCAGTGCACAGGGGTCGGGGGAGACCCAGTACTTC.

The sample holds one count of this clone. The CDR3 sequence: CASSGDRAEAFF. CDR3 sequence (DNA): TGTGCCAGCAGCGGCGACAGGGCGGAAGCTTTCTTT. The chain recombines TRBV9 with TRBJ1-1; TRBD1 matches 7 bases. The germline V gene has CDR1 SGDLS and CDR2 YYNGEE. This CDR3 contains 12 residues. Trimming removed 3 bases from V and 8 bases from J; junction bases left unmatched: 4.

The chain recombines TRBV27 with TRBJ2-7; TRBD1 matches 9 bases. CDR3 size: 15 residues. CDR1 is MNHEY, CDR2 SMNVEV, per germline (reference sequence). Trimming at V came to 4 bases and at J to 2 bases, leaving 6 bases not matched to a gene. The DNA of the CDR3 is TGTGCCAGCAGTTCCGGACAGGGGCTAACCTACGAGCAGTACTTC. This sequence encodes CASSSGQGLTYEQYF.

V usage is TRBV6-5 and J usage is TRBJ1-5; 7 nucleotides match TRBD1. V shed 4 bases, J shed 9 bases, and the junction held 9 bases outside the gene matches. Germline-derived CDR1 and CDR2 are MNHEY and SVGAGI. The CDR3 loop spans 14 amino acids. CDR3: CASSLKGQSWPQHF. Here the CDR3 DNA reads TGTGCCAGCAGTTTAAAGGGACAGAGCTGGCCCCAGCATTTT.

V and J are TRBV11-2 and TRBJ2-1; 13 nucleotides line up with TRBD2. With V trimmed by 5 bases and J by 2 bases, 9 bases remained unmatched. The CDR3 spans 18 residues. CDR1 and CDR2 from the germline V gene are SGHAT and FQNNGV. CDR3 in amino acids: CASSRTSGSGGTYNEQFF. The CDR3 DNA follows: TGTGCCAGCAGCCGGACTAGCGGGAGCGGTGGGACCTACAATGAGCAGTTCTTC.

This clone was observed a few times. The CDR3 DNA follows: TGTGCCAGCAGTTTTGCCGGTGAGCAGTTCTTC. Its protein is CASSFAGEQFF. J is TRBJ2-1 and V is TRBV12-3 or TRBV12-4; D unclear. The V and J ends lost 3 bases and 9 bases respectively, with 6 bases between them. The CDR3 totals 11 residues.

The chain recombines TRBV6-1 with TRBJ1-3; the D is unclear. From germline, CDR1 is MNHNS and CDR2 SASEGT. The CDR3 runs 18 residues. V lost 0 bases to trimming and J lost 0 bases, with 15 bases between them. For the CDR3, the DNA is TGTGCCAGCAGTGAAGCGAGGGTAGGCACGGCCTCTGGAAACACCATATATTTT. Amino acid sequence: CASSEARVGTASGNTIYF.